Below are 8 T cell receptor beta chains sequenced from a single sample in a study of vaccination effects on CD4 cells after COVID-19. The ViraFEST assay expanded antigen-specific CD4+ T cells with viral peptide pools before sequencing. The culture ran for 9 to 11 days, and then CD4+ T cells were isolated. Neither prior SARS-CoV-2 infection nor positive nucleocapsid antibodies were present in the vaccine recipients. For these TCRs, the target antigens are not known. Some clones are missing from TCRdb's copy, which holds only in-frame ones; the method was immunoSEQ multiplex PCR. The sample carries over 45,000 clones, roughly 76% recorded once. The source material was CD4+ T cells from PBMCs cultured with SARS-CoV-2 spike peptides, sampled before COVID-19 vaccination. These receptors were collected from a human donor who received a COVID-19 vaccine.

This clone was seen only once. The rearrangement uses TRBV24-1 and TRBJ2-3; no definite D call. The CDR3 extends over 14 amino acids. V lost 3 bases and J 1 base, leaving 7 bases between the germline ends. Germline values: CDR1 KGHDR, CDR2 SFDVKD. The CDR3: CATSDPQGTDTQYF. The CDR3 coding sequence is TGTGCCACCAGTGATCCGCAGGGCACAGATACGCAGTATTTT.

J is TRBJ2-1 and V is TRBV19; 12 bases agree with TRBD2. Per the germline V gene, CDR1 is LNHDA and CDR2 is SQIVND (reference sequence). This CDR3 has 16 amino acids. J was trimmed by 7 bases and V by 3 bases; bases with no gene match: 7. The chain's CDR3 is CASSIPSSGRGNEQFF. In DNA, the CDR3 is TGTGCCAGTAGTATCCCTTCTAGCGGGAGGGGGAATGAGCAGTTCTTC.

The chain has TRBV18 and TRBJ2-2; D uncertain. The V end lost 0 bases, the J end lost 0 bases, and 11 bases lay between the germline ends. Germline V gene lookup returns CDR1 KGHSH and CDR2 LQKENI. This CDR3 is 17 amino acids long. CDR3 amino acids: CASSPPGLVPNTGELFF. CDR3 in DNA: TGTGCCAGCTCACCACCGGGATTAGTGCCGAACACCGGGGAGCTGTTTTTT.

This sequence joins TRBV6-5 and TRBJ2-2, with D perhaps TRBD1 (5 bases). Germline lookup yields CDR1 MNHEY and CDR2 SVGAGI. The germline V and J ends were trimmed by 6 bases and 0 bases, with 8 bases remaining between them. This CDR3 spans 14 amino acids. The CDR3 DNA reads as TGTGCCAGCAGGAGGACAACGAACACCGGGGAGCTGTTTTTT. Its translation: CASRRTTNTGELFF.

The chain links TRBV7-2 to TRBJ1-2; D not certain. This CDR3 is built from 14 residues. Trimming took 1 base from V and 8 from J, leaving 14 bases between them. CDR1 and CDR2 (germline): SGHTA, FQGNSA. CDR3 sequence (DNA): TGTGCCAGCAGCTTAGGCGAGAAGTCCGGGGGCTACACCTTC. As protein: CASSLGEKSGGYTF. Looking up the rest from reference TRBV7-2 and TRBJ1-2 gives the full variable domain: GAGVSQSPSNKVTEKGKDVELRCDPISGHTALYWYRQSLGQGLEFLIYFQGNSAPDKSGLPSDRFSAERTGGSVSTLTIQRTQQEDSAVYLCASSLGEKSGGYTFGSGTRLTVV.

This clone was counted only a few times. The V call is TRBV5-1, the J call TRBJ2-7, with 11 bases fitting TRBD1. Losses at the gene ends were 4 bases for V and 6 bases for J; bases not matched to a gene: 6. Germline assignment: CDR1 SGHRS and CDR2 YFSETQ. This CDR3 region has 14 residues. The CDR3 sequence is CASSGGQGEGEQYF. The CDR3 DNA sequence: TGCGCCAGCAGCGGGGGACAGGGGGAGGGCGAGCAGTACTTC.

This chain joins TRBV18 and TRBJ2-1, with 8 bases that match TRBD2. Germline lookup yields CDR1 KGHSH and CDR2 LQKENI. Losses at the gene ends were 3 bases for V and 12 bases for J; bases not matched to a gene: 4. This CDR3 is 12 amino acids long. The CDR3 sequence is CASSPWAGGQFF. CDR3 nucleotide sequence: TGTGCCAGCTCACCTTGGGCGGGGGGGCAGTTCTTC. Complete variable domain (other parts from reference TRBV18 and TRBJ2-1): NAGVMQNPRHLVRRRGQEARLRCSPMKGHSHVYWYRQLPEEGLKFMVYLQKENIIDESGMPKERFSAEFPKEGPSILRIQQVVRGDSAAYFCASSPWAGGQFFGPGTRLTVL.

The V gene is TRBV4-1, the J gene TRBJ2-7; D not certain. Trimming shortened V by 0 bases and J by 1 base, and 10 bases separated the two germline ends. This CDR3 has 15 residues. Germline values: CDR1 MGHRA, CDR2 YSYEKL. This chain's CDR3 is CASSQDELASYEQYF. CDR3 nucleotide sequence: TGCGCCAGCAGCCAAGATGAACTGGCGTCCTACGAGCAGTACTTC.